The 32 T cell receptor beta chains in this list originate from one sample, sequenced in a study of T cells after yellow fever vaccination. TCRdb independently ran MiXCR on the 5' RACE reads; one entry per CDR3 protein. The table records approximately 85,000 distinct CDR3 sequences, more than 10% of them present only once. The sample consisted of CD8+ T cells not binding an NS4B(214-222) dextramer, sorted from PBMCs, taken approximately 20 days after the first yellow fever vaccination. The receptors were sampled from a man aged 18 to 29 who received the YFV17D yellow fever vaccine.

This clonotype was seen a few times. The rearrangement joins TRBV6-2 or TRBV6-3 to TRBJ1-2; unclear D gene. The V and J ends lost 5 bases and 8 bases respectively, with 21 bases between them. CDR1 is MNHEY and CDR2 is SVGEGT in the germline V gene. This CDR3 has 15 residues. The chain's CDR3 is CASSHGKNSNEGYTF. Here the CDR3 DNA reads TGTGCCAGCAGTCACGGGAAAAACAGCAACGAGGGCTACACCTTC.

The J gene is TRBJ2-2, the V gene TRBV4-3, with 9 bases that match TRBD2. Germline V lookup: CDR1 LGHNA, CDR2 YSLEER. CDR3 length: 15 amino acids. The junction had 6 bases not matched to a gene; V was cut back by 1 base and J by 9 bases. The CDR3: CASSQALAGPRELFF. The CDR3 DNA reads TGCGCCAGCAGCCAAGCTCTAGCGGGGCCCCGGGAGCTGTTTTTT.

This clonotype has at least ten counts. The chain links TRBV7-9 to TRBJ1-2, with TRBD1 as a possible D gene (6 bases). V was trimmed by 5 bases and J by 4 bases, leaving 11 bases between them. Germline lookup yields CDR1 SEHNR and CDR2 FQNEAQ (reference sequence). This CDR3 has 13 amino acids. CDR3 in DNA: TGTGCCAGCAGCCCGGACAGCCCCTATGGCTACACCTTC. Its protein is CASSPDSPYGYTF.

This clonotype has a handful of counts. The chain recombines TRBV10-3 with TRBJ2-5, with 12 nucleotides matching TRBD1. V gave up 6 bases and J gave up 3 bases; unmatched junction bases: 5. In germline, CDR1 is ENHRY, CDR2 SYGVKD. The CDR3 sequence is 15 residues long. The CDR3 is CAISRDRGQKETQYF. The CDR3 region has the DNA TGTGCCATCAGCCGGGACAGGGGGCAAAAAGAGACCCAGTACTTC.

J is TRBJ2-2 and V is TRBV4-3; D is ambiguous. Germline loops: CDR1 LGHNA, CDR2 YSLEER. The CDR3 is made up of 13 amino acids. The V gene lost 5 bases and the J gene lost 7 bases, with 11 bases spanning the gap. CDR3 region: CASSDELDGELFF. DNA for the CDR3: TGCGCCAGCAGCGACGAGTTGGACGGGGAGCTGTTTTTT.

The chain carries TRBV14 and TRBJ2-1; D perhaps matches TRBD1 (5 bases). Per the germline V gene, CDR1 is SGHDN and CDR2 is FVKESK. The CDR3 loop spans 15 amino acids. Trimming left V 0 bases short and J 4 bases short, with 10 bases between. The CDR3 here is CASSQDKRTYNEQFF. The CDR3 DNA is TGTGCCAGCAGCCAAGATAAACGGACATACAATGAGCAGTTCTTC.

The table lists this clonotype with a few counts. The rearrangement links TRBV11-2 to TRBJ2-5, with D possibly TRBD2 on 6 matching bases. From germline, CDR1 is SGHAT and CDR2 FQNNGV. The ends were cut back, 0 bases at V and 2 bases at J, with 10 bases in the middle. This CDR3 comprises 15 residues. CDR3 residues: CASSLDGTEQETQYF. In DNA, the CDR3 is TGTGCCAGCAGCTTAGACGGGACTGAGCAAGAGACCCAGTACTTC.

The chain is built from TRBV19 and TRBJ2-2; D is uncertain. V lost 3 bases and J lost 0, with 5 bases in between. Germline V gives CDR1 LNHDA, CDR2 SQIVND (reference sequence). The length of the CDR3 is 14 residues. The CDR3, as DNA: TGTGCCAGTAGTATTCACCCGAACACCGGGGAGCTGTTTTTT. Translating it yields CASSIHPNTGELFF.

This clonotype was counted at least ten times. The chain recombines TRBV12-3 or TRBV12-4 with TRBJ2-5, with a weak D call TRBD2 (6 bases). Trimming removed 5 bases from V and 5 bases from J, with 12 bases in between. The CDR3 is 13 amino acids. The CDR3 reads CASSPPGEETQYF. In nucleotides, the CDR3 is TGTGCCAGCAGTCCACCGGGGGAGGAGACCCAGTACTTC.

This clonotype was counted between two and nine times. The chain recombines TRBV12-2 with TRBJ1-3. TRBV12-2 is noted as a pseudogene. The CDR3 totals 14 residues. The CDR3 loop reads CASRLRRSGNTIYF. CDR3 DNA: TGTGCAAGTCGCTTACGCAGATCTGGAAACACCATATATTTT.

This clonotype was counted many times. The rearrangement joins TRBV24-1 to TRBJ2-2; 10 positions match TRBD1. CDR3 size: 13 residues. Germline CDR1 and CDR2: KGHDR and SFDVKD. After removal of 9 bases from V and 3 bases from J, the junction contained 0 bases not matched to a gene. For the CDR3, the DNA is TGTGCCACCGGGACAGGGGACACCGGGGAGCTGTTTTTT. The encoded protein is CATGTGDTGELFF.

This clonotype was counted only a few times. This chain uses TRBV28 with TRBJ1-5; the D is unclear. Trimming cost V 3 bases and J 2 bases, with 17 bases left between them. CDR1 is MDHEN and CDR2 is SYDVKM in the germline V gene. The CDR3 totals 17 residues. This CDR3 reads CASSFVPGSRGNQPQHF. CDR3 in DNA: TGTGCCAGCAGTTTCGTTCCGGGGAGTAGAGGCAATCAGCCCCAGCATTTT.

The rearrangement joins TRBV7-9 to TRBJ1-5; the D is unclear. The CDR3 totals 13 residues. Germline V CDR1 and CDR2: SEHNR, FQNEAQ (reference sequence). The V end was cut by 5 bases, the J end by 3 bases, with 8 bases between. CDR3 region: CASSRSVNQPQHF. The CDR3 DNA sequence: TGTGCCAGCAGCCGCAGCGTCAATCAGCCCCAGCATTTT.

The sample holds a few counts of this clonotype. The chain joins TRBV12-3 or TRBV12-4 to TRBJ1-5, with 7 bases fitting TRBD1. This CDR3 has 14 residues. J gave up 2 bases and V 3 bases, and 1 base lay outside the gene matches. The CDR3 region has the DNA TGTGCCAGCAGTTTTGGGACAGGCAATCAGCCCCAGCATTTT. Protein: CASSFGTGNQPQHF.

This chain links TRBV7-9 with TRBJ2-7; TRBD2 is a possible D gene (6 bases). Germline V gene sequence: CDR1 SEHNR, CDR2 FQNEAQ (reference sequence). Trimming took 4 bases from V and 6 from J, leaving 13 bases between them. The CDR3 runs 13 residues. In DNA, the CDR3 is TGTGCCAGCAGCTCCTCGGGGGTTGGCGAGCAGTACTTC. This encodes CASSSSGVGEQYF.

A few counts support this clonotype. DNA of the CDR3: TGTGCCAGCAGCGCAGCCCCCGAAGGGGACACTGAAGCTTTCTTT. It translates to CASSAAPEGDTEAFF. The V and J genes are TRBV9 and TRBJ1-1; a possible D gene is TRBD1 (5 bases). Trimming took 3 bases from V and 3 from J, leaving 15 bases between them. Germline assignment: CDR1 SGDLS and CDR2 YYNGEE. The CDR3 is made up of 15 amino acids.

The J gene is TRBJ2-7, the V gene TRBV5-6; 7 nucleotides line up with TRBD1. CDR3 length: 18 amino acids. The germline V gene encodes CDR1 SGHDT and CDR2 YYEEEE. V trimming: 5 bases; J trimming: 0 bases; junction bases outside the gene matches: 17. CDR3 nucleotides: TGTGCCAGCAGTGCCGGGACAGAACTTCTCACCGACTCCTACGAGCAGTACTTC. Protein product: CASSAGTELLTDSYEQYF.

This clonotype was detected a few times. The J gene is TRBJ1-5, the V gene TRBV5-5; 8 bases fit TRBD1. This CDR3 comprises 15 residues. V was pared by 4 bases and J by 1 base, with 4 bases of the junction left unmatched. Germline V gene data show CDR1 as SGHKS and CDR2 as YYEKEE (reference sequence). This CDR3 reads CASSRTGWSNQPQHF. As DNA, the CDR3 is TGTGCCAGCAGCCGGACAGGGTGGAGCAATCAGCCCCAGCATTTT.

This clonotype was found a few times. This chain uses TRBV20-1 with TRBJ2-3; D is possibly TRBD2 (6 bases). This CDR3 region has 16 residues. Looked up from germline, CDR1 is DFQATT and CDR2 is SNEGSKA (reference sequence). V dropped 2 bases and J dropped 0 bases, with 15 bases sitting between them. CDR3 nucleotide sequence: TGCAGTGCTAGAAGTTGGGACTCACCTAGCACAGATACGCAGTATTTT. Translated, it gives CSARSWDSPSTDTQYF.

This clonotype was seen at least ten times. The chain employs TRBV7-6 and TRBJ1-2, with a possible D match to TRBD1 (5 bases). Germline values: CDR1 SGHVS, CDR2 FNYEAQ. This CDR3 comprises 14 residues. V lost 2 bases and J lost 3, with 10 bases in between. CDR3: CASSLSQGDYGYTF. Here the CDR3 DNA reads TGTGCCAGCAGCTTATCGCAAGGGGACTATGGCTACACCTTC.

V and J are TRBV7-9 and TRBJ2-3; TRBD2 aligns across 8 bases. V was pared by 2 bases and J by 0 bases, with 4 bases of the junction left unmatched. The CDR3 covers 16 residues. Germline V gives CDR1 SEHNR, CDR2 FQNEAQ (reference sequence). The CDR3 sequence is CASSLPAGDSTDTQYF. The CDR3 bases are TGTGCCAGCAGCTTACCAGCGGGGGATAGCACAGATACGCAGTATTTT.

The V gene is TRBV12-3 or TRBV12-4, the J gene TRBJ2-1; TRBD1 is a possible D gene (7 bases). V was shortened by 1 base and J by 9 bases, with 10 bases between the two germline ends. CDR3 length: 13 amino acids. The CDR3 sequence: CASSLGQGGEQFF. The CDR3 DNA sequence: TGTGCCAGCAGTTTAGGGCAGGGGGGTGAGCAGTTCTTC.

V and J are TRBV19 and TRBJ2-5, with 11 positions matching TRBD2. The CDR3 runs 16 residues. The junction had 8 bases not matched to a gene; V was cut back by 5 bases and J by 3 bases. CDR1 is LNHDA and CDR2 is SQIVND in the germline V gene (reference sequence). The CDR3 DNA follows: TGTGCCAGTAGTCCCGAGACTAGCGGGGCGGAAGAGACCCAGTACTTC. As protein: CASSPETSGAEETQYF.

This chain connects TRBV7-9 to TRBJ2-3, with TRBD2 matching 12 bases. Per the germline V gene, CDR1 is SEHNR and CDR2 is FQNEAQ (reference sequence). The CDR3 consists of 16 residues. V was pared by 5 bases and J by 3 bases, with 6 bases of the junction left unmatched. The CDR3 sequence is CASSRGLAGRTDTQYF. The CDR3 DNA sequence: TGTGCCAGCAGCAGAGGACTAGCGGGGCGTACAGATACGCAGTATTTT.

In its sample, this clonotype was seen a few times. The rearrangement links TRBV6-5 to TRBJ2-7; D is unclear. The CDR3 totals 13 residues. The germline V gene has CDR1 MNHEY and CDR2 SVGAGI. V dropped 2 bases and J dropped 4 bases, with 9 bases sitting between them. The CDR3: CASSYRPLYEQYF. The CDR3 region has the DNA TGTGCCAGCAGTTACCGGCCCTTATACGAGCAGTACTTC.

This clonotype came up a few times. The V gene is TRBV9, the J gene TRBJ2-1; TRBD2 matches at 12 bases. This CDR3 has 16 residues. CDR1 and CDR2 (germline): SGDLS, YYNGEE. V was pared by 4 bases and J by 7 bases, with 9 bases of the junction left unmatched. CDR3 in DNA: TGTGCCAGCAGCCCTAGGACTAGCGGGGTAGGGAATGAGCAGTTCTTC. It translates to CASSPRTSGVGNEQFF. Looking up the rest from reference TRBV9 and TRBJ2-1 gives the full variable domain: DSGVTQTPKHLITATGQRVTLRCSPRSGDLSVYWYQQSLDQGLQFLIQYYNGEERAKGNILERFSAQQFPDLHSELNLSSLELGDSALYFCASSPRTSGVGNEQFFGPGTRLTVL.

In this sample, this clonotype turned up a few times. The CDR3 DNA reads as TGTGCCATCGGGGTAAATGAGCAGTTCTTC. Translation gives CAIGVNEQFF. The genes are TRBV10-3 and TRBJ2-1; D is uncertain. Trimming left V 8 bases short and J 7 bases short, with 6 bases between. The CDR3 is 10 amino acids. Germline lookup yields CDR1 ENHRY and CDR2 SYGVKD.

DNA of the CDR3: TGTGCCAGCAGCTCGGGACAGGGGGCGGGAGAGACCCAGTACTTC. Residues: CASSSGQGAGETQYF. The V gene is TRBV11-2, the J gene TRBJ2-5; 12 nucleotides agree with TRBD1. Germline V gives CDR1 SGHAT, CDR2 FQNNGV. This CDR3 comprises 15 residues. The V gene end was trimmed by 4 bases and the J gene end by 4 bases; junction bases not matched to a gene: 4. Combining the CDR3 with reference TRBV11-2 and TRBJ2-5 gives the whole variable domain EAGVAQSPRYKIIEKRQSVAFWCNPISGHATLYWYQQILGQGPKLLIQFQNNGVVDDSQLPKDRFSAERLKGVDSTLKIQPAKLEDSAVYLCASSSGQGAGETQYFGPGTRLLVL.

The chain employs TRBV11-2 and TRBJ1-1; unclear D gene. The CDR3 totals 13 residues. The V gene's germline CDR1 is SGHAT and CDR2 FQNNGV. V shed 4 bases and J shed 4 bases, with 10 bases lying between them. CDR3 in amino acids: CASSSILGTEAFF. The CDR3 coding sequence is TGTGCCAGCAGCTCGATATTGGGCACTGAAGCTTTCTTT.

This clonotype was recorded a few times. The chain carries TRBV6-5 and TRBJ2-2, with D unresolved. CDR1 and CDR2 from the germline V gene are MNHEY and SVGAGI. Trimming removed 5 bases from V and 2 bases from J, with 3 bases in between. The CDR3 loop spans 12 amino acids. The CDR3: CASSINTGELFF. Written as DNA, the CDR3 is TGTGCCAGCAGTATCAACACCGGGGAGCTGTTTTTT.

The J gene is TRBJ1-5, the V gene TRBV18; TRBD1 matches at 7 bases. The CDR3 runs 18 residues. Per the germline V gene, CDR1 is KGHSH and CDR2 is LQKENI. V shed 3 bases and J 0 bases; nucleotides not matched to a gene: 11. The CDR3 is CASSPPQGTGYSNQPQHF. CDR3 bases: TGTGCCAGCTCACCCCCACAGGGGACGGGGTATAGCAATCAGCCCCAGCATTTT.

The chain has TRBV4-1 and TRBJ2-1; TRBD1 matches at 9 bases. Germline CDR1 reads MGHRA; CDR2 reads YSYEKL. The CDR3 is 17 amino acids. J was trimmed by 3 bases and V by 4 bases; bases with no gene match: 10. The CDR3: CASSPMRGQGDYNEQFF. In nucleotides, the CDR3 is TGCGCCAGCAGCCCCATGCGGGGACAGGGAGACTACAATGAGCAGTTCTTC.